The 12 T cell receptor beta chains below were found in one sample sequenced in a study of blood T cell repertoires in COVID-19. Some clones are missing from TCRdb's copy, which holds only in-frame ones; the method was immunoSEQ multiplex PCR. The sample yields around 110,000 clones, 70% to 85% seen once. The material sequenced was peripheral blood. Receptor source: a woman in her seventies with acute or convalescent COVID-19.

The V and J genes are TRBV3-1 (or the pseudogene TRBV3-2) and TRBJ2-7, with 8 bases matching TRBD1. The CDR3 sequence is 15 residues long. Germline assignment: CDR1 LGHDT and CDR2 YNNKEL (reference sequence). The V and J ends lost 4 bases and 3 bases, in that order; junction bases with no gene match: 8. CDR3 nucleotide sequence: TGTGCCAGCAGCCCAGGACAGGGCCCCTTCTACGAGCAGTACGTC. Residues: CASSPGQGPFYEQYV.

This sequence joins TRBV19 and TRBJ1-4; TRBD1 is a possible D gene (5 bases). Germline V gives CDR1 LNHDA, CDR2 SQIVND (reference sequence). The CDR3 is made up of 15 amino acids. Trimming took 1 base from V and 7 from J, leaving 13 bases between them. Here the CDR3 DNA reads TGTGCCAGTAGTATAGTGGCAGGGATTGCTGAAAAACTGTTTTTT. Its protein product is CASSIVAGIAEKLFF.

V gene TRBV3-1 (or the pseudogene TRBV3-2) combines with J gene TRBJ1-1; D perhaps matches TRBD1 (5 bases). Per germline, CDR1 LGHDT and CDR2 YNNKEL (reference sequence). Trimming removed 1 base at V and 0 bases at J, with 9 bases between. The CDR3 runs to 15 residues. Written as DNA, the CDR3 is TGTGCCAGCAGCCAAGGGGGCCGGATGAACACTGAAGCTTTCTTT. Translating gives CASSQGGRMNTEAFF.

The chain is built from TRBV5-1 and TRBJ1-6, with D unclear. V was pared by 5 bases and J by 0 bases, with 12 bases between. The germline gives CDR1 SGHRS, CDR2 YFSETQ. This CDR3 contains 16 residues. CDR3 loop: CASSEGVSSYNSPLHF. The CDR3 DNA reads TGCGCCAGCAGTGAGGGAGTAAGCTCCTATAATTCACCCCTCCACTTT. Supplemented by reference TRBV5-1 and TRBJ1-6, the full variable domain reads KAGVTQTPRYLIKTRGQQVTLSCSPISGHRSVSWYQQTPGQGLQFLFEYFSETQRNKGNFPGRFSGRQFSNSRSEMNVSTLELGDSALYLCASSEGVSSYNSPLHFGNGTRLTVT.

V gene TRBV7-9 combines with J gene TRBJ1-6, with 7 nucleotides matching TRBD1. There are 15 residues in the CDR3. CDR1 SEHNR and CDR2 FQNEAQ come from the germline V gene (reference sequence). With 3 bases clipped from V and 6 bases from J, the junction kept 5 bases outside the gene matches. CDR3 DNA: TGTGCCAGCAGCTTTGGATACAGGGGTAATTCACCCCTCCACTTT. Its protein product is CASSFGYRGNSPLHF.

The chain carries TRBV12-3 or TRBV12-4 and TRBJ1-1; tentative D call: TRBD1 (6 bases). Trimming removed 6 bases from V and 6 bases from J, with 14 bases in between. The CDR3 is 13 amino acids. Here the CDR3 DNA reads TGTGCCAGCAGCCCTCAAGGGGGTTCTGAAGCTTTCTTT. It translates to CASSPQGGSEAFF.

This clone was found once. The chain links TRBV15 to TRBJ2-7; 7 bases map to TRBD1. The V gene's germline CDR1 is LNHNV and CDR2 YYDKDF (reference sequence). The CDR3 spans 15 residues. Losses at the gene ends were 1 base for V and 2 bases for J; bases not matched to a gene: 5. CDR3 nucleotide sequence: TGTGCCACCAGCAGAGGGCCGACAGGGCCCTACGAGCAGTACGTC. Translating gives CATSRGPTGPYEQYV.

V and J are TRBV2 and TRBJ2-5; 8 nucleotides match TRBD2. The CDR3 totals 13 residues. The germline V gene has CDR1 SNHLY and CDR2 FYNNEI. The V and J ends lost 7 bases and 3 bases, in that order; junction bases with no gene match: 4. The CDR3 sequence: CASKRGREETQYF. Here the CDR3 DNA reads TGTGCCAGCAAGCGGGGGCGTGAAGAGACCCAGTACTTC. Looking up the rest from reference TRBV2 and TRBJ2-5 gives the full variable domain: EPEVTQTPSHQVTQMGQEVILRCVPISNHLYFYWYRQILGQKVEFLVSFYNNEISEKSEIFDDQFSVERPDGSNFTLKIRSTKLEDSAMYFCASKRGREETQYFGPGTRLLVL.

The J gene is TRBJ2-7, the V gene TRBV6-2 or TRBV6-3; 9 positions match TRBD1. V shed 2 bases, J shed 0 bases, and the junction held 2 bases outside the gene matches. Germline V gene lookup returns CDR1 MNHEY and CDR2 SVGEGT. The CDR3 is made up of 15 amino acids. CDR3 region: CASSYGTGSSYEQYV. The CDR3 DNA follows: TGTGCCAGCAGTTACGGGACAGGGAGCTCCTACGAGCAGTACGTC.

The chain recombines TRBV20-1 with TRBJ1-4; D remains ambiguous. This CDR3 region has 14 residues. The ends were cut back, 3 bases at V and 2 bases at J, with 10 bases in the middle. Germline V gives CDR1 DFQATT, CDR2 SNEGSKA (reference sequence). CDR3 in amino acids: CSASPAGTNEKLFF. CDR3 coding DNA: TGCAGTGCTAGTCCTGCGGGCACTAATGAAAAACTGTTTTTT.

The sample holds one count of this clone. This rearrangement joins TRBV10-3 to TRBJ2-5; TRBD1 agrees at 9 bases. CDR3 size: 14 residues. The V gene's germline CDR1 is ENHRY and CDR2 SYGVKD. Trimming removed 9 bases from V and 5 bases from J; junction bases left unmatched: 10. The CDR3 sequence is CAIGSGQGRETQYF. CDR3 sequence (DNA): TGTGCCATTGGGAGCGGACAGGGGAGGGAGACCCAGTACTTC.

The V gene is TRBV15, the J gene TRBJ1-1; D call uncertain. CDR3 length equals 13 residues. Germline V CDR1 and CDR2: LNHNV, YYDKDF (reference sequence). V lost 0 bases and J 3 bases, leaving 5 bases between the germline ends. The DNA of the CDR3 is TGTGCCACCAGCAGAGAGGAGGACACTGAAGCTTTCTTT. Protein sequence: CATSREEDTEAFF.